The next 3 T cell receptor beta chains were all read from a single sample in a study of early T cells in non-severe SARS-CoV-2 infection. One entry per CDR3 protein results from TCRdb running MiXCR on the 5' RACE reads. The sample has tens of thousands of distinct CDR3 sequences, around 3.5% seen once; the top ten hold roughly 5.7%. Input material: whole blood. These TCRs come from an adult who was a healthcare worker with PCR-confirmed SARS-CoV-2 infection or an uninfected control (not recorded which).

In this sample, this clonotype turned up many times. The chain couples TRBV7-9 to TRBJ2-4, with D perhaps matching TRBD1 (6 bases). Germline-derived CDR1 and CDR2 are SEHNR and FQNEAQ (reference sequence). The CDR3 has 13 residues. Trimming took off 3 bases at V and 8 bases at J, with 11 bases between the two ends. CDR3 region: CASSFTGSDIQYF. CDR3 DNA sequence: TGTGCCAGCAGCTTTACAGGGAGCGACATTCAGTACTTC.

This clonotype has a count of ten or more. The chain couples TRBV11-2 to TRBJ1-5, with D hard to call. Germline loops: CDR1 SGHAT, CDR2 FQNNGV. This CDR3 contains 15 residues. The V and J ends lost 1 base and 3 bases respectively, with 10 bases between them. The CDR3 reads CASSLGTHINQPQHF. DNA of the CDR3: TGTGCCAGCAGCTTAGGGACTCATATCAATCAGCCCCAGCATTTT.

This clonotype was counted at least ten times. The rearrangement joins TRBV20-1 to TRBJ2-7; 12 bases match TRBD2. With V trimmed by 0 bases and J by 4 bases, 7 bases remained unmatched. CDR1 and CDR2 from the germline V gene are DFQATT and SNEGSKA (reference sequence). This CDR3 is 16 amino acids long. The CDR3 here is CSARDLAGTSGYEQYF. The CDR3 DNA reads TGCAGTGCTAGAGATCTTGCCGGGACTAGCGGGTACGAGCAGTACTTC.